This T cell receptor (beta chain) was profiled in a study of blood T cell repertoires in COVID-19. About the research overall: COVID-19 samples collected from the United States, Italy and Spain covered acute and convalescent phases.

Original analysis: Reference gene primers were amplified, and this amplification served to estimate nucleated cell counts. Method: immunoSEQ multiplex PCR; TCRdb's copy keeps in-frame clones and lacks some. V, J and clone size were drawn from that table, and D and trimming were deduced from the DNA. This table has fewer than 350,000 clones, about 89% appearing once. V was shortened by 0 bases and J by 10 bases, with 12 bases between the two germline ends. Germline-derived CDR1 and CDR2 are MNHEY and SVGAGI. CDR3 size: 13 residues. This clone occurred a few times. The source is a man aged 35-49 years with active or convalescent COVID-19. The sequenced sample consisted of peripheral blood. This sequence joins TRBV6-5 and TRBJ1-2; TRBD1 is a possible D gene (6 bases). CDR3 nucleotides: TGTGCCAGCAGTTACTCGAGCAGGGGCGACTACACCTTC. Translation gives CASSYSSRGDYTF.